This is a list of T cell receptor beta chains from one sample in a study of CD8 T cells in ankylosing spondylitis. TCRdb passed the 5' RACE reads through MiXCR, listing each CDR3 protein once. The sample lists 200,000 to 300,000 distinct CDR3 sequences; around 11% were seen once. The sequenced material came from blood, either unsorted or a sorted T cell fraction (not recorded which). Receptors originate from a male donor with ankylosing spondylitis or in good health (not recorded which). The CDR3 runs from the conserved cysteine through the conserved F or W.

CASSLLARYSNQPQHF	TRBV5-1	TRBJ1-5
CATSRDSGNNEQFF	TRBV15	TRBJ2-1
CAIRLTGTSGYEQYF	TRBV10-3	TRBJ2-7
CSAGGDPINYGYTF	TRBV20-1	TRBJ1-2
CASSYSPTQRGYTF	TRBV12-3/TRBV12-4	TRBJ1-2
CSARDAGTIQYF	TRBV20-1	TRBJ2-4
CASSPGTGRPQYF	TRBV2	TRBJ2-3
CASSLLGPTEAFF	TRBV28	TRBJ1-1
CAISESGQMYSNQPQHF	TRBV10-3	TRBJ1-5
CASRIRLAGTHTNEQFF	TRBV11-2	TRBJ2-1
CASSSLRVIASTDTQYF	TRBV27	TRBJ2-3
CASSLLRAKDTQYF	TRBV7-8	TRBJ2-3
CASSGQGEAFF	TRBV5-1	TRBJ1-1
CASSFAGNQETQYF	TRBV27	TRBJ2-5
CASTEGVSVGIQYF	TRBV5-1	TRBJ2-4
CASSLELAVQETQYF	TRBV5-1	TRBJ2-5
CASSQDWVYSQETQYF	TRBV14	TRBJ2-5
CSARAPARGVTGNEQYF	TRBV20-1	TRBJ2-7
CASSGYAGVSYNEQFF	TRBV28	TRBJ2-1
CASSLEGSFTEAFF	TRBV5-5	TRBJ1-1
CASSWGHMKSEAFF	TRBV5-1	TRBJ1-1
CASSLRGLAGGSYNEQFF	TRBV5-1	TRBJ2-1
CASGGSSYNEQFF	TRBV6-4	TRBJ2-1
CASSLDRPLTMNTGELFF	TRBV11-2	TRBJ2-2
CATSPTGNNQPQHF	TRBV15	TRBJ1-5
CASSKAQSYSYNEQFF	TRBV21-1	TRBJ2-1
CASNLAGEAGELFF	TRBV2	TRBJ2-2
CASSFSVGGDVQFPYEQYF	TRBV5-1	TRBJ2-7
CASSIGPPGNNEQFF	TRBV5-1	TRBJ2-1
CAISEGRGPYNEQFF	TRBV10-3	TRBJ2-1
CASSVGVGSSYEQYF	TRBV9	TRBJ2-7
CASTISRDNEQFF	TRBV28	TRBJ2-1
CSVRVWKGLAGGYEQYF	TRBV29-1	TRBJ2-7
CAISPSYTAYNEQFF	TRBV10-3	TRBJ2-1
CASSLMGAGANEQFF	TRBV7-3	TRBJ2-1
CASGLLIREWVGELFF	TRBV12-5	TRBJ2-2
CASRPGLVYNEQFF	TRBV7-2	TRBJ2-1
CASSQVGGSQEKLFF	TRBV3-1	TRBJ1-4
CASSSGREPTGELFF	TRBV5-1	TRBJ2-2
CASSDDRVANEQFF	TRBV12-3/TRBV12-4	TRBJ2-1
CATSREAGGYIQYF	TRBV15	TRBJ2-4
CASSFLSSGQETQYF	TRBV28	TRBJ2-5
CASRSGLTWGNQPQHF	TRBV12-3/TRBV12-4	TRBJ1-5